The present TCR beta chain was sequenced within a study of blood T cell repertoires in COVID-19. This clone was counted a few times. Clones were sequenced by immunoSEQ multiplex PCR, and TCRdb holds only the in-frame ones, with some missing. The data contain 360,000 or so clones, about 90% of them singletons. The CDR3 has 14 residues. Trimming left V 8 bases short and J 0 bases short, with 11 bases between. Looked up from germline, CDR1 is MNHEY and CDR2 is SVGAGI. The chain combines TRBV6-5 with TRBJ1-3; no definite D call. The TCR sequence derives from a woman aged 25-40 years who had been exposed to COVID-19. The sequenced sample was PBMCs or T cells enriched from blood (not recorded which). The CDR3 DNA reads as TGTGCCAGCGGCCGTGAAGACTCTGGAAACACCATATATTTT. Protein product: CASGREDSGNTIYF.